This is a list of T cell receptor beta chains from one sample in a study of molecular identifiers for immune sequencing clone quantification. Each CDR3 protein is one row after TCRdb ran MiXCR on the PCR reads. The table has 600,000 to 650,000 distinct CDR3 sequences, about 20% seen once. The sample comprised naive CD8+ T cells from blood, with Jurkat cell RNA spiked in. Receptors originate from a human donor in good health. Some libraries in this study had Jurkat cell RNA spiked in. CDR3s include the opening cysteine and the closing phenylalanine or tryptophan. A D gene is named only where the DNA matches it firmly. Some rows have no size entry. The others give once, few or many, or a class for an expanded clone.

-	few	TRBV27	TRBJ2-1	CASSPHGPGGLDEQFF	TGTGCCAGCAGTCCCCACGGACCGGGGGGCCTGGATGAGCAGTTCTTC
-	few	TRBV20-1	TRBJ2-7	CSARDIAYEQYF	TGCAGTGCTAGAGATATTGCCTACGAGCAGTACTTC
-	few	TRBV2	TRBJ2-7	CASKPGGISEQYF	TGTGCCAGCAAACCGGGGGGCATTAGTGAGCAGTACTTC
-	many	TRBV4-3	TRBJ2-3	CASSLDRLSFTDTQYF	TGCGCCAGCAGCCTGGACAGACTATCCTTCACAGATACGCAGTATTTT
-	many	TRBV4-3	TRBJ2-7	CASSQDRAGGDEQYF	TGCGCCAGCAGCCAAGATCGTGCAGGGGGGGACGAGCAGTACTTC
TRBD1	few	TRBV9	TRBJ2-2	CASSVDGQGAYITGELFF	TGTGCCAGCAGCGTGGACGGACAGGGGGCCTACATCACCGGGGAGCTGTTTTTT
TRBD2	many	TRBV4-3	TRBJ2-3	CASSQVRSSGGATDTQYF	TGCGCCAGCAGCCAAGTCAGGTCTAGCGGGGGGGCAACAGATACGCAGTATTTT
-	many	TRBV30	TRBJ1-1	CAWNLNTEAFF	TGTGCCTGGAACCTGAACACTGAAGCTTTCTTT
TRBD2	-	TRBV12-5	TRBJ2-1	CASGPGGLGNEQFF	TGTGCTAGTGGCCCGGGGGGGCTGGGGAATGAGCAGTTCTTC
-	many	TRBV6-2/TRBV6-3	TRBJ2-2	CASSYGVAGELFF	TGTGCCAGCAGTTACGGTGTAGCCGGGGAGCTGTTTTTT
-	many	TRBV7-8	TRBJ1-1	CASSGRWTDPNGQNTEAFF	TGTGCCAGCAGCGGACGATGGACAGACCCAAACGGGCAGAACACTGAAGCTTTCTTT
TRBD2	many	TRBV27	TRBJ2-3	CASRLAGSTDTQYF	TGTGCCAGCAGACTAGCGGGGAGCACAGATACGCAGTATTTT
-	few	TRBV19	TRBJ1-5	CASLGGGDQPQHF	TGTGCCAGCCTCGGGGGGGGTGATCAGCCCCAGCATTTT
TRBD1	-	TRBV20-1	TRBJ1-5	CSAKTGGLDQPQHF	TGCAGTGCCAAGACAGGGGGTTTAGATCAGCCCCAGCATTTT
-	many	TRBV30	TRBJ2-7	CAWSGTVFYEQYF	TGTGCCTGGAGTGGGACAGTATTCTACGAGCAGTACTTC
TRBD2	many	TRBV14	TRBJ2-1	CASSSVFSGRAGEQFF	TGTGCCAGCAGCTCCGTTTTTAGCGGGAGGGCCGGGGAGCAGTTCTTC
-	many	TRBV19	TRBJ2-2	CASSTKRTQRDTGELFF	TGTGCCAGTAGTACCAAGAGGACCCAACGAGACACCGGGGAGCTGTTTTTT
TRBD1	few	TRBV7-9	TRBJ1-1	CASSLADRVDTEAFF	TGTGCCAGCAGCTTAGCCGACAGGGTGGACACTGAAGCTTTCTTT
-	many	TRBV7-2	TRBJ1-3	CASSLDLISGNTIYF	TGTGCCAGCAGCTTAGATTTAATCTCTGGAAACACCATATATTTT
TRBD2	many	TRBV11-2	TRBJ2-7	CASSLDGSGGSYEQYF	TGTGCCAGCAGCTTAGATGGTTCGGGGGGAAGCTACGAGCAGTACTTC
-	-	TRBV12-3/TRBV12-4	TRBJ2-5	CASSLAQGWETQYF	TGTGCCAGCAGTTTAGCGCAAGGTTGGGAGACCCAGTACTTC
-	-	TRBV2	TRBJ2-7	CASTPGPVYEQYF	TGTGCCAGCACACCGGGACCAGTCTACGAGCAGTACTTC
-	few	TRBV4-3	TRBJ1-3	CASSADTNSGNTIYF	TGCGCCAGCAGCGCAGACACAAACTCTGGAAACACCATATATTTT
TRBD2	-	TRBV4-1	TRBJ2-2	CASSRSGTSGVTGELFF	TGCGCCAGCAGCCGATCCGGGACTAGCGGGGTTACCGGGGAGCTGTTTTTT
-	many	TRBV10-2	TRBJ1-1	CASSEARGIAEAFF	TGCGCCAGCAGTGAGGCCCGGGGAATCGCTGAAGCTTTCTTT
TRBD2	many	TRBV2	TRBJ2-7	CASSEPSGRVYEQYF	TGTGCCAGCAGTGAGCCTAGCGGGAGGGTCTACGAGCAGTACTTC
-	few	TRBV6-5	TRBJ1-2	CASSYSPIDNYGYTF	TGTGCCAGCAGTTACTCGCCGATAGATAACTATGGCTACACCTTC
-	few	TRBV18	TRBJ2-7	CASSPEASSYEQYF	TGTGCCAGCTCACCGGAAGCCAGCTCCTACGAGCAGTACTTC
-	-	TRBV6-5	TRBJ2-5	CARSYSRETQYF	TGTGCCCGCAGTTACTCAAGAGAGACCCAGTACTTC
TRBD2	-	TRBV7-2	TRBJ2-7	CASSHPPGGNYEQYF	TGTGCCAGCAGTCACCCCCCGGGGGGGAATTACGAGCAGTACTTC
-	many	TRBV15	TRBJ2-1	CATSRDLASSYNEQFF	TGTGCCACCAGCAGAGACTTAGCGTCCTCCTACAATGAGCAGTTCTTC
-	many	TRBV28	TRBJ2-7	CASSFRGSSYEQYF	TGTGCCAGCAGTTTCCGGGGTAGCTCCTACGAGCAGTACTTC
TRBD2	few	TRBV30	TRBJ2-7	CAWSTPGLAYEQYF	TGTGCCTGGAGTACCCCGGGACTAGCATACGAGCAGTACTTC
TRBD1	few	TRBV7-9	TRBJ2-5	CASSHAGGPQEAQYF	TGTGCCAGCAGCCATGCAGGGGGCCCCCAAGAGGCCCAGTACTTC
TRBD1	many	TRBV4-3	TRBJ2-7	CASSQATGGPSREQYF	TGCGCCAGCAGCCAAGCTACAGGGGGTCCTTCGCGGGAGCAGTACTTC
TRBD2	many	TRBV14	TRBJ2-2	CASSQDGVRGSGTNTGELFF	TGTGCCAGCAGCCAAGATGGTGTCCGGGGTAGCGGGACGAACACCGGGGAGCTGTTTTTT
TRBD1	-	TRBV7-9	TRBJ2-5	CASSSPVDRAEETRYF	TGTGCCAGCAGCTCCCCCGTGGACAGGGCGGAAGAGACCCGGTACTTC
-	-	TRBV7-9	TRBJ2-7	CASSHRDKTYEQYF	TGTGCCAGCAGCCACCGGGACAAAACCTACGAGCAGTACTTC
-	-	TRBV12-1	TRBJ2-7	CASTTVQREQYF	TGTGCCAGCACCACGGTCCAAAGAGAGCAGTACTTC
TRBD1	many	TRBV5-1	TRBJ2-5	CASSLQGVGETQYF	TGCGCCAGCAGCTTACAGGGGGTTGGAGAGACCCAGTACTTC
TRBD2	-	TRBV4-1	TRBJ2-7	CASSQGELAGVVYEQYF	TGCGCCAGCAGCCAAGGCGAACTAGCGGGAGTTGTCTACGAGCAGTACTTC
TRBD2	-	TRBV6-5	TRBJ2-1	CASSYLWLLAGEYSNEQFF	TGTGCCAGCAGTTACCTTTGGTTACTAGCGGGTGAATATAGCAATGAGCAGTTCTTC
-	-	TRBV4-1	TRBJ2-1	CAGSRDSRRQFF	TGCGCCGGCAGCCGCGACAGTCGGAGGCAGTTCTTC
-	few	TRBV7-9	TRBJ2-6	CASSPRAGEAGANVLTF	TGTGCCAGCAGCCCAAGGGCAGGGGAGGCTGGGGCCAACGTCCTGACTTTC
-	many	TRBV29-1	TRBJ1-1	CSGKGGRTEAFF	TGCAGCGGTAAAGGGGGTCGCACTGAAGCTTTCTTT
-	few	TRBV9	TRBJ2-3	CASSVDLGLTFTDTQYF	TGTGCCAGCAGCGTAGATCTGGGTTTAACCTTCACAGATACGCAGTATTTT
-	-	TRBV6-6	TRBJ1-5	CASLDGGGSNQPQHF	TGTGCCAGCCTTGACGGCGGAGGCAGCAATCAGCCCCAGCATTTT
TRBD2	many	TRBV13	TRBJ2-5	CASSSNRASGGDLQETQYF	TGTGCCAGCAGCTCGAACCGAGCAAGCGGGGGTGACCTCCAAGAGACCCAGTACTTC